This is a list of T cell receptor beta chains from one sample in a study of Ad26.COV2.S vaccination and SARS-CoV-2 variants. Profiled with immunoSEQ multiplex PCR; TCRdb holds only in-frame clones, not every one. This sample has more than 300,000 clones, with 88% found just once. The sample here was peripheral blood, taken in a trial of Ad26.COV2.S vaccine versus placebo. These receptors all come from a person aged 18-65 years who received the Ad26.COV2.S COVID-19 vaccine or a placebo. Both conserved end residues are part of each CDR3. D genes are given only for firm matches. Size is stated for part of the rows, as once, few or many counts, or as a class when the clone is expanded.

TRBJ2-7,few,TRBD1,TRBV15,TGTGCCACCAGCAAACCGGGACAGGGATACTACGAGCAGTACTTC,CATSKPGQGYYEQYF
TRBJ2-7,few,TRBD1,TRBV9,TGTGCCAGCAGCGTAGGTCCCTCCTCCGGGACAGGGTTTCGTAGGGAGCAGTACTTC,CASSVGPSSGTGFRREQYF
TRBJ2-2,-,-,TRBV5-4,TGTGCCAGCAGCTTGTTCGACGGCCATTACACCGGGGAGCTGTTTTTT,CASSLFDGHYTGELFF
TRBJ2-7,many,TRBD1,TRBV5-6,TGTGCCAGCAGCAAATACAGGGGGCGCTACGAGCAGTACTTC,CASSKYRGRYEQYF
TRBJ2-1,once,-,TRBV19,TGTGCCAGTAGTATAACTAGCAGCTCCTACAATGAGCAGTTCTTC,CASSITSSSYNEQFF
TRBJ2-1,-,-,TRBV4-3,TGCGCCAGCAGCCAAGATCCGGGGGATGGGAGCTCCTACAATGAGCAGTTCTTC,CASSQDPGDGSSYNEQFF
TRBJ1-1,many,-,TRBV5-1,TGCGCCAGCAGCACCACCCCAGAGAACACTGAAGCTTTCTTT,CASSTTPENTEAFF
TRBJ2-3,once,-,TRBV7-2,TGTGCCTCCCGACTGGTCACAGATACGCAGTATTTT,CASRLVTDTQYF
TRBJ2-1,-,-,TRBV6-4,TGTGCCAGCAGTGAACAGCTAGGGTTGGATGAGCAGTTCTTC,CASSEQLGLDEQFF
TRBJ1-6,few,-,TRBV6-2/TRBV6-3,TGTGCCAGCAGTTACGGCAGGCCGAGCTCCTATAATTCACCCCTCCACTTT,CASSYGRPSSYNSPLHF
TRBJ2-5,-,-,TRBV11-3,TGTGCCAGCAGCTTCGGTGCGGGGCCTCAAGAGACCCAGTACTTC,CASSFGAGPQETQYF
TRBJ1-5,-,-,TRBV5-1,TGCGCCAGCAGCCCTCATGGGGGGGAAGGCAATCAGCCCCAGCATTTT,CASSPHGGEGNQPQHF
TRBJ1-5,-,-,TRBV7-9,TGTGCCAGCAGCCGGATCTTAGGGGATAGCAATCAGCCCCAGCATTTT,CASSRILGDSNQPQHF
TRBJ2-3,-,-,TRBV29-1,TGCAGCGTTGCGGGGGCGAGCACAGATACGCAGTATTTT,CSVAGASTDTQYF
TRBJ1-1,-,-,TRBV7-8,TGTGCCAGCAGCTGGGGACAAGCGAACACTGAAGCTTTCTTT,CASSWGQANTEAFF
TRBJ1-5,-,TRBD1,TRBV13,TGTGCCAGCAGCCTAGGGACAGCAGGGGGGTCTCAGCCCCAGCATTTT,CASSLGTAGGSQPQHF
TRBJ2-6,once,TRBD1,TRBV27,TGTGCCAGCAGCCGGACAGGGCTAACCTCTGGGGCCAACGTCCTGACTTTC,CASSRTGLTSGANVLTF
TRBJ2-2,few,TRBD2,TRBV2,TGTGCCAGGGCCCGGGAGGGCGGTCACGGGGAGCTGTTTTTT,CARAREGGHGELFF
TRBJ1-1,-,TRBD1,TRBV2,TGTGCCAGTGGCCTCAATCCCGGGACAGCGGGCAGACGGGGCACTGAAGCTTTCTTT,CASGLNPGTAGRRGTEAFF
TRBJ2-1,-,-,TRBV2,TGTGCCAGCAGGGACGGGACACGCGCCTACAATGAGCAGTTCTTC,CASRDGTRAYNEQFF
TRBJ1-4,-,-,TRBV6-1,TGTGCCAGCAGTGCGACTACCAAGGGACTCCCTAATGAAAAACTGTTTTTT,CASSATTKGLPNEKLFF
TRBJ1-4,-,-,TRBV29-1,TGCAGCGTCCCGACCCAGACGGAAAAACTGTTTTTT,CSVPTQTEKLFF
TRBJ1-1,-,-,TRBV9,TGTGCCAGCAGCGTAACACCCCCGGGGCCGGGGACTGAAGCTTTCTTT,CASSVTPPGPGTEAFF
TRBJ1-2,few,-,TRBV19,TGTGCCAGTAGTATCCGACAGCCTCTTAACTATGGCTACACCTTC,CASSIRQPLNYGYTF
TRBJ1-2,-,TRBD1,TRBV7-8,TGTGCCAGCAGCTTAGAAGACAGGGCTATACAAGGCTACACCTTC,CASSLEDRAIQGYTF
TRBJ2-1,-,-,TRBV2,TGTGCCAGCAGCGCTGGTTGGGGAACTAGCCGCTACAATGAGCAGTTCTTC,CASSAGWGTSRYNEQFF
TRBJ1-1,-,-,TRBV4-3,TGCGCCAGCAGCCAAGTACGGTCGATGGAAGCTTTCTTT,CASSQVRSMEAFF
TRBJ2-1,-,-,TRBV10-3,TGTGCCATCAGTATGGGCGGGACGGAGCAGTTCTTC,CAISMGGTEQFF
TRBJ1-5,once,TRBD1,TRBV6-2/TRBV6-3,TGTGCCAGCAGTTCGGACAGGGGGGAAAGGATTGGTCAGCCCCAGCATTTT,CASSSDRGERIGQPQHF